The source of this TCR beta chain is a study of shared clonotypes between healthy human individuals. Study-level findings and limits: All-four-donor shared clonotypes had higher generation probabilities than non-shared clonotypes did.

The CDR3 is made up of 16 amino acids. Germline V lookup: CDR1 SGHVS, CDR2 FQNEAQ. Germline trimming cut 0 bases from V and 1 base from J; bases unmatched to any gene: 5. Concerning this clone: Its antigen is as yet unknown.

Healthy adults negative for HIV, lacking recent acute infections or vaccinations, served as donors. Adult Caucasians living in Nashville, Tennessee made up all of the donors. Data came from immunoSEQ multiplex PCR; TCRdb stores just in-frame clones and leaves some out. This table has some 660,000 clones, approximately 73% appearing once. The sequenced sample consisted of memory CD4+ T cells sorted from blood. Subset specified: CD45RA-negative fraction. V and J are TRBV7-8 and TRBJ2-5; 7 bases are shared with TRBD2. The sequence was obtained from a woman in her twenties or thirties in good health. CDR3 protein: CASSLARGTIQETQYF. The CDR3 coding sequence is TGTGCCAGCAGCTTAGCCCGCGGGACTATCCAAGAGACCCAGTACTTC.